This TCR beta chain was captured by sequencing in a study of CD8 T cells in ankylosing spondylitis. Study findings and constraints: Made up of eight highly homologous variants, a TCR beta motif appeared characteristic of ankylosing spondylitis blood.

Libraries of TCR beta came from quantitative 5'-RACE with molecular barcodes. TCRdb re-derived calls from the 5' RACE reads in MiXCR, one entry per CDR3 protein. Found here are 200,000 to 250,000 distinct CDR3 sequences, over 7% of them singletons; the top ten hold around 4.9%. Ten or more counts support this clonotype. The antigen is unknown. The sample comprised blood, either unsorted or a sorted T cell fraction (not recorded which). The receptor was isolated from a female donor with ankylosing spondylitis or in good health (not recorded which).

The CDR3 loop is CSARGMNEQFF. The CDR3, as DNA: TGCAGTGCTAGAGGTATGAATGAGCAGTTCTTC. V is TRBV20-1 and J is TRBJ2-1; D gene uncertain. V gave up 1 base and J gave up 7 bases, with 5 bases separating them. Germline loops: CDR1 DFQATT, CDR2 SNEGSKA (reference sequence). CDR3 length equals 11 residues.